A single sample is the source of the 20 T cell receptor beta chains below, sequenced in a study of blood T cell repertoires in COVID-19. Data came from immunoSEQ multiplex PCR; TCRdb stores just in-frame clones and leaves some out. The repertoire holds 100,000 to 150,000 clones, with over 70% as singletons. Sequenced: peripheral blood. The source of these receptors is an elderly man with active or convalescent COVID-19.

The chain uses TRBV5-1 and TRBJ2-1, with D maybe TRBD1 (6 bases). Trimming cost V 6 bases and J 2 bases, with 9 bases left between them. Per the germline V gene, CDR1 is SGHRS and CDR2 is YFSETQ. This CDR3 region has 13 residues. The CDR3, as DNA: TGCGCCAGCACCAGGGGAACCTACAATGAGCAGTTCTTC. Its protein is CASTRGTYNEQFF.

This chain joins TRBV5-1 and TRBJ2-5; perhaps TRBD1 as D (6 bases). The CDR3 extends over 16 amino acids. V lost 1 base and J 5 bases, leaving 18 bases between the germline ends. CDR1 is SGHRS, CDR2 YFSETQ, per germline. DNA for the CDR3: TGCGCCAGCAGCTTGACCTCGGTGGGGGCGAGGGAGACCCAGTACTTC. It specifies CASSLTSVGARETQYF.

The chain is built from TRBV5-6 and TRBJ2-7; maybe TRBD2 (6 bases). The germline CDR1 and CDR2 sequences are SGHDT and YYEEEE. CDR3 length equals 16 residues. The V end lost 6 bases, the J end lost 1 base, and 20 bases lay between the germline ends. As DNA, the CDR3 is TGTGCCAGCACCGGCTCGGCGGGGTGGGAGTCCTACGAGCAGTACTTC. Encoded protein: CASTGSAGWESYEQYF.

This clone was counted a single time. The rearrangement uses TRBV5-1 and TRBJ2-2; 9 nucleotides align to TRBD2. Germline V lookup: CDR1 SGHRS, CDR2 YFSETQ. This CDR3 has 16 amino acids. Trimming took 4 bases from V and 4 from J; bases not matched to a gene: 8. This CDR3 reads CASSPRAGGPTGELFF. The CDR3 coding sequence is TGCGCCAGCAGCCCCCGAGCGGGGGGCCCCACCGGGGAGCTGTTTTTT.

The chain combines TRBV27 with TRBJ2-7; tentatively, D is TRBD1 (5 bases). With 3 bases removed from V and 3 bases from J, the gap between germline ends came to 9 bases. The CDR3 runs to 13 residues. The germline CDR1 and CDR2 sequences are MNHEY and SMNVEV (reference sequence). The DNA of the CDR3 is TGTGCCAGCAGTTTTAGGGGTGGCTACGAGCAGTACTTC. It encodes CASSFRGGYEQYF.

In nucleotides, the CDR3 is TGCGCCAGCAGCCAAGTGACAGGGGAAAAACAGCCCCAGCATTTT. Its translation is CASSQVTGEKQPQHF. The gene calls are TRBV4-3 and TRBJ1-5; 8 bases match TRBD1. V lost 1 base, J lost 7 bases, and 6 bases stayed unmatched. The CDR3 is 15 amino acids. CDR1 is LGHNA and CDR2 is YSLEER in the germline V gene.

V and J are TRBV19 and TRBJ2-1, with 9 positions matching TRBD1. V lost 3 bases to trimming and J lost 6 bases; unmatched junction nucleotides: 3. This CDR3 spans 14 amino acids. Germline V lookup: CDR1 LNHDA, CDR2 SQIVND (reference sequence). The CDR3 loop reads CASSIRDRANEQFF. CDR3 DNA: TGTGCCAGTAGTATCCGGGACAGGGCCAATGAGCAGTTCTTC.

This chain links TRBV4-3 with TRBJ2-7; tentative D call: TRBD2 (7 bases). The length of the CDR3 is 19 residues. The V end was cut by 0 bases, the J end by 3 bases, with 24 bases between. CDR1 and CDR2 from the germline V gene are LGHNA and YSLEER. The CDR3 reads CASSQDPGGTGTGNYEQYF. Here the CDR3 DNA reads TGCGCCAGCAGCCAAGATCCGGGGGGCACAGGGACTGGGAACTACGAGCAGTACTTC.

The chain uses TRBV7-3 and TRBJ2-2; 11 bases are shared with TRBD2. J gave up 2 bases and V 5 bases, and 10 bases lay outside the gene matches. The CDR3 covers 18 residues. Germline V gives CDR1 SGHTA, CDR2 FQGTGA. The CDR3 DNA sequence: TGTGCCAGCAGCCCGAGGGCTAGCGGGGGGCCTAACACCGGGGAGCTGTTTTTT. The encoded protein is CASSPRASGGPNTGELFF.

The J gene is TRBJ2-7, the V gene TRBV4-3, with 7 bases that match TRBD2. This CDR3 contains 15 residues. After removal of 0 bases from V and 4 bases from J, the junction contained 6 bases not matched to a gene. The germline V gene encodes CDR1 LGHNA and CDR2 YSLEER. In DNA form, the CDR3 reads TGCGCCAGCAGCCAAGACTGGGGAGCGGGGTACGAGCAGTACTTC. Translation: CASSQDWGAGYEQYF.

V gene TRBV9 combines with J gene TRBJ2-1; D is possibly TRBD2 (5 bases). The CDR3 runs to 16 residues. V shed 3 bases and J shed 2 bases, with 15 bases lying between them. Per the germline V gene, CDR1 is SGDLS and CDR2 is YYNGEE. The CDR3 is CASSAGRETPYNEQFF. The CDR3 coding sequence is TGTGCCAGCAGCGCTGGTAGGGAGACCCCCTACAATGAGCAGTTCTTC. The full variable domain, with the rest looked up from reference TRBV9 and TRBJ2-1, is DSGVTQTPKHLITATGQRVTLRCSPRSGDLSVYWYQQSLDQGLQFLIQYYNGEERAKGNILERFSAQQFPDLHSELNLSSLELGDSALYFCASSAGRETPYNEQFFGPGTRLTVL.

CDR3 loop: CASSPLLQDNEKLFF. In DNA form, the CDR3 reads TGTGCCAGCTCACCCTTACTTCAGGATAATGAAAAACTGTTTTTT. The V and J genes are TRBV18 and TRBJ1-4; no definite D call. Trimming cost V 3 bases and J 4 bases, with 12 bases left between them. The CDR3 spans 15 residues. Germline assignment: CDR1 KGHSH and CDR2 LQKENI.

The chain is built from TRBV7-8 and TRBJ2-5; 9 bases match TRBD2. V lost 10 bases to trimming and J lost 1 base; unmatched junction nucleotides: 10. Germline CDR1 and CDR2: SGHVS and FQNEAQ. The CDR3 contains 15 residues. The CDR3 reads CATEIAGDFQETQYF. The CDR3 region has the DNA TGTGCCACCGAGATAGCGGGGGACTTCCAAGAGACCCAGTACTTC.

J is TRBJ1-2 and V is TRBV28, with a weak D call TRBD1 (5 bases). The V gene lost 8 bases and the J gene lost 0 bases, with 13 bases spanning the gap. Germline V CDR1 and CDR2: MDHEN, SYDVKM. This CDR3 is built from 14 residues. The CDR3 reads CASAHGGTNYGYTF. The CDR3, as DNA: TGTGCCAGCGCCCACGGGGGAACTAACTATGGCTACACCTTC.

A single count supports this clone. The chain couples TRBV5-6 to TRBJ1-3; D perhaps matches TRBD1 (5 bases). Trimming pared 0 bases from V and 4 bases from J, leaving 8 bases between. The CDR3 consists of 14 residues. Germline V gene sequence: CDR1 SGHDT, CDR2 YYEEEE. The CDR3 DNA is TGTGCCAGCAGCTTGGAGGGGTTCGGAAACACCATATATTTT. Translation gives CASSLEGFGNTIYF.

V and J are TRBV3-1 (or the pseudogene TRBV3-2) and TRBJ2-7; 8 bases align to TRBD1. CDR3 length: 15 amino acids. Trimming removed 3 bases from V and 0 bases from J; junction bases left unmatched: 4. The germline V gene encodes CDR1 LGHDT and CDR2 YNNKEL (reference sequence). The CDR3 loop is CASSQAGTGSYEQYF. CDR3 DNA sequence: TGTGCCAGCAGCCAGGCCGGGACAGGCTCCTACGAGCAGTACTTC.

The CDR3 DNA reads TGCGCCAGCAGCTCGGGACAGGAGGGGATGAACACTGAAGCTTTCTTT. Encoded protein: CASSSGQEGMNTEAFF. The rearrangement joins TRBV5-1 to TRBJ1-1; 8 positions agree with TRBD1. This CDR3 spans 16 amino acids. Germline V gene data show CDR1 as SGHRS and CDR2 as YFSETQ. V dropped 3 bases and J dropped 0; count of bases not matched to a gene: 7. The variable domain in full, with the rest retrieved from reference TRBV5-1 and TRBJ1-1, is KAGVTQTPRYLIKTRGQQVTLSCSPISGHRSVSWYQQTPGQGLQFLFEYFSETQRNKGNFPGRFSGRQFSNSRSEMNVSTLELGDSALYLCASSSGQEGMNTEAFFGQGTRLTVV.

This clone was picked up one time. The chain combines TRBV18 with TRBJ2-1, with TRBD2 as a possible D gene (5 bases). This CDR3 region has 13 residues. CDR1 and CDR2 (germline): KGHSH, LQKENI. V was clipped by 0 bases and J by 6 bases, with 6 bases between them. CDR3 in DNA: TGTGCCAGCTCACCACCGGCGGGCAATGAGCAGTTCTTC. This encodes CASSPPAGNEQFF.

The rearrangement uses TRBV4-1 and TRBJ1-5, with 8 positions matching TRBD1. Germline lookup yields CDR1 MGHRA and CDR2 YSYEKL. This CDR3 region has 14 residues. V lost 6 bases and J lost 5; bases outside the gene matches: 6. The CDR3 DNA sequence: TGCGCCAGCAGTCCAGGGGGCGGGCATCAGCCCCAGCATTTT. Protein: CASSPGGGHQPQHF.

The J gene is TRBJ2-5, the V gene TRBV5-4; 11 bases align to TRBD2. The CDR3 has 16 amino acids. J lost 4 bases, V lost 0 bases, and 5 bases had no gene match. The germline V gene encodes CDR1 SGHNT and CDR2 YYREEE (reference sequence). Here the CDR3 DNA reads TGTGCCAGCAGCTTGGGTAGCGGGGGGGCTAGAGAGACCCAGTACTTC. This translates into CASSLGSGGARETQYF.